A single sample gave rise to the 30 T cell receptor beta chains below, sequenced in a study of blood T cell repertoires in COVID-19. Generated by immunoSEQ multiplex PCR, the TCRdb table keeps only in-frame clones and is missing some. This table has fewer than 700,000 clones, about 89% appearing once. The sequenced sample was peripheral blood. Receptor source: a woman aged 45-65 years with COVID-19, enrolled during active disease.

CDR3 nucleotide sequence: TGCGCCAGCAGCCCCGCCGGACTCCCTGAAGCTTTCTTT. Translated: CASSPAGLPEAFF. The V call is TRBV5-1, the J call TRBJ1-1; D remains unclear. V shed 4 bases and J shed 6 bases, with 13 bases lying between them. Germline V gene sequence: CDR1 SGHRS, CDR2 YFSETQ. There are 13 residues in the CDR3. Combining the CDR3 with reference TRBV5-1 and TRBJ1-1 gives the whole variable domain KAGVTQTPRYLIKTRGQQVTLSCSPISGHRSVSWYQQTPGQGLQFLFEYFSETQRNKGNFPGRFSGRQFSNSRSEMNVSTLELGDSALYLCASSPAGLPEAFFGQGTRLTVV.

This CDR3 is CASSEVSSGGTDTQYF. The CDR3 coding sequence is TGTGCCAGCAGTGAAGTGTCCAGCGGGGGAACAGATACGCAGTATTTT. The V gene is TRBV6-1, the J gene TRBJ2-3, with 8 bases identical to TRBD2. The CDR3 totals 16 residues. From germline, CDR1 is MNHNS and CDR2 SASEGT. Trimming removed 1 base from V and 3 bases from J; junction bases left unmatched: 6.

In its sample, this clone was seen once. The J gene is TRBJ2-7, the V gene TRBV5-1; 7 bases agree with TRBD1. This CDR3 region has 15 residues. Germline CDR1 SGHRS, CDR2 YFSETQ. V lost 0 bases to trimming and J lost 6 bases; unmatched junction nucleotides: 9. The CDR3 sequence is CASSLEGQNLGEQYF. CDR3 nucleotides: TGCGCCAGCAGCTTGGAGGGACAGAACCTGGGCGAGCAGTACTTC.

This clone was observed a handful of times. The rearrangement links TRBV6-5 to TRBJ1-2, with 7 bases lining up with TRBD1. The junction had 7 bases not matched to a gene; V was cut back by 8 bases and J by 4 bases. Germline CDR1 MNHEY, CDR2 SVGAGI. This CDR3 spans 13 amino acids. The CDR3 region is CASWRQGAYGYTF. CDR3 DNA: TGTGCCAGCTGGAGACAGGGAGCCTATGGCTACACCTTC.

The V and J genes are TRBV30 and TRBJ2-1; 9 bases map to TRBD1. This CDR3 is 17 amino acids long. J lost 0 bases, V lost 1 base, and 7 bases had no gene match. Germline assignment: CDR1 GTSNPN and CDR2 SVGIG (reference sequence). The CDR3 protein is CAWSEDRGYISYNEQFF. The CDR3, as DNA: TGTGCCTGGAGTGAGGACAGGGGTTATATCTCCTACAATGAGCAGTTCTTC.

This clone appeared once. The chain links TRBV2 to TRBJ2-7, with a possible D match to TRBD2 (5 bases). Germline values: CDR1 SNHLY, CDR2 FYNNEI. The V and J ends lost 5 bases and 3 bases respectively, with 11 bases between them. This CDR3 is 13 amino acids long. CDR3 region: CASSSRLNYEQYF. The CDR3 DNA is TGTGCCAGCAGTTCAAGACTAAACTACGAGCAGTACTTC.

V is TRBV19 and J is TRBJ2-6; D uncertain. Germline loops: CDR1 LNHDA, CDR2 SQIVND (reference sequence). The germline V and J ends were trimmed by 6 bases and 5 bases, with 14 bases remaining between them. There are 15 residues in the CDR3. The CDR3, as DNA: TGTGCCAGTAGAGAGGCTTCGAGGTGGGCCAACGTCCTGACTTTC. Its translation is CASREASRWANVLTF.

In DNA, the CDR3 is TGTGCCAGCAGCCCAGGACTAGCGGGCTACGAGCAGTACTTC. This sequence encodes CASSPGLAGYEQYF. The gene calls are TRBV7-8 and TRBJ2-7; TRBD2 matches 11 bases. The CDR3 covers 14 residues. Germline V gene sequence: CDR1 SGHVS, CDR2 FQNEAQ. The trim removed 5 bases at V and 3 bases at J, leaving 3 bases unmatched. Full variable domain (remainder filled in from reference TRBV7-8 and TRBJ2-7): GAGVSQSPRYKVAKRGQDVALRCDPISGHVSLFWYQQALGQGPEFLTYFQNEAQLDKSGLPSDRFFAERPEGSVSTLKIQRTQQEDSAVYLCASSPGLAGYEQYFGPGTRLTVT.

This chain links TRBV30 with TRBJ2-3; D is unresolved. In germline, CDR1 is GTSNPN, CDR2 SVGIG (reference sequence). This CDR3 spans 12 amino acids. The ends were cut back, 0 bases at V and 6 bases at J, with 7 bases in the middle. CDR3 in DNA: TGTGCCTGGAGTGTAGACTGGGATACGCAGTATTTT. It codes for CAWSVDWDTQYF.

The chain links TRBV5-8 to TRBJ1-4; the D is unclear. V lost 0 bases to trimming and J lost 14 bases, with 8 bases between them. The CDR3 is 11 residues long. Germline CDR1 SGHTS, CDR2 YDEGEE. This chain's CDR3 is CASSLEGGLFF. CDR3 nucleotides: TGTGCCAGCAGCTTGGAAGGAGGGCTGTTTTTT.

This chain links TRBV7-9 with TRBJ2-7; 8 bases line up with TRBD1. V was pared by 5 bases and J by 4 bases, with 16 bases of the junction left unmatched. Germline CDR1 reads SEHNR; CDR2 reads FQNEAQ (reference sequence). This CDR3 has 17 amino acids. CDR3 DNA sequence: TGTGCCAGCAGCCCCGGGACAGGCGGCCCTTCGAGGTACGAGCAGTACTTC. This gives the protein CASSPGTGGPSRYEQYF.

The genes are TRBV5-1 and TRBJ1-5, with TRBD1 identical over 7 bases. V was pared by 2 bases and J by 4 bases, with 9 bases of the junction left unmatched. Looked up from germline, CDR1 is SGHRS and CDR2 is YFSETQ. The CDR3 sequence is 16 residues long. This chain's CDR3 is CASSLSAGGSNQPQHF. The DNA of the CDR3 is TGCGCCAGCAGCTTATCGGCAGGGGGTTCTAATCAGCCCCAGCATTTT. The whole variable domain, remainder taken from reference TRBV5-1 and TRBJ1-5, is KAGVTQTPRYLIKTRGQQVTLSCSPISGHRSVSWYQQTPGQGLQFLFEYFSETQRNKGNFPGRFSGRQFSNSRSEMNVSTLELGDSALYLCASSLSAGGSNQPQHFGDGTRLSIL.

This clone has only a few counts. The gene calls are TRBV29-1 and TRBJ1-2; tentative D call: TRBD1 (5 bases). The CDR3 runs 14 residues. Trimming cost V 4 bases and J 0 bases, with 12 bases left between them. Germline-derived CDR1 and CDR2 are SQVTM and ANQGSEA. The CDR3: CSVAGLQANYGYTF. In DNA, the CDR3 is TGCAGCGTTGCGGGACTGCAAGCTAACTATGGCTACACCTTC. The variable domain in full, with the rest retrieved from reference TRBV29-1 and TRBJ1-2, is SAVISQKPSRDICQRGTSLTIQCQVDSQVTMMFWYRQQPGQSLTLIATANQGSEATYESGFVIDKFPISRPNLTFSTLTVSNMSPEDSSIYLCSVAGLQANYGYTFGSGTRLTVV.

The rearrangement links TRBV19 to TRBJ2-3; 8 bases fit TRBD1. Germline trimming cut 8 bases from V and 2 bases from J; bases unmatched to any gene: 9. Germline CDR1 is LNHDA and CDR2 is SQIVND (reference sequence). The CDR3 has 15 residues. The CDR3 region has the DNA TGTGCCAGTTCACAGGGGGTGGGCGCCACAGATACGCAGTATTTT. As protein: CASSQGVGATDTQYF.

V and J are TRBV27 and TRBJ1-5, with 7 bases lining up with TRBD1. The CDR3 sequence is 16 residues long. The germline V gene has CDR1 MNHEY and CDR2 SMNVEV (reference sequence). The J segment lost 2 bases and the V segment lost 5 bases, leaving 9 bases of the junction unmatched. CDR3 residues: CASSPLQGFGNQPQHF. The CDR3 DNA sequence: TGTGCCAGCAGTCCCCTACAGGGGTTTGGCAATCAGCCCCAGCATTTT.

This clone showed up just a few times. V is TRBV12-3 or TRBV12-4 and J is TRBJ2-5, with a weak D call TRBD2 (5 bases). CDR3 length equals 12 residues. V gave up 7 bases and J gave up 5 bases, with 11 bases separating them. The CDR3: CASNGGEETQYF. CDR3 DNA sequence: TGTGCCAGCAATGGTGGGGAGGAGACCCAGTACTTC.

V and J are TRBV4-1 and TRBJ1-2; D is undetermined. Trimming cost V 0 bases and J 4 bases, with 9 bases left between them. Germline V gene data show CDR1 as MGHRA and CDR2 as YSYEKL. The CDR3 contains 14 residues. In nucleotides, the CDR3 is TGCGCCAGCAGCCAAGATCTCACGGTCTATGGCTACACCTTC. Protein sequence: CASSQDLTVYGYTF.

The J gene is TRBJ1-4, the V gene TRBV30; D is undetermined. The CDR3 sequence is 15 residues long. V lost 1 base and J 4 bases, leaving 13 bases between the germline ends. CDR1 is GTSNPN and CDR2 is SVGIG in the germline V gene (reference sequence). The CDR3, as DNA: TGTGCCTGGAGTGATTTTGGGCAGCATAATGAAAAACTGTTTTTT. It translates to CAWSDFGQHNEKLFF.

The V gene is TRBV6-5, the J gene TRBJ1-2; possible D gene TRBD1, 5 bases. This CDR3 region has 13 residues. The germline V and J ends were trimmed by 7 bases and 4 bases, with 13 bases remaining between them. Germline values: CDR1 MNHEY, CDR2 SVGAGI. CDR3 in DNA: TGTGCCAGCATTAAGGCAGGGTCCTATGGCTACACCTTC. Protein product: CASIKAGSYGYTF.

The chain couples TRBV20-1 to TRBJ2-1; D is undetermined. Trimming left V 3 bases short and J 7 bases short, with 7 bases between. Germline V CDR1 and CDR2: DFQATT, SNEGSKA (reference sequence). The CDR3 extends over 11 amino acids. In DNA, the CDR3 is TGCAGTGCTAGGTTCGGGAATGAGCAGTTCTTC. Translation: CSARFGNEQFF.

The gene calls are TRBV24-1 and TRBJ1-5, with 8 bases identical to TRBD1. Germline CDR1 is KGHDR and CDR2 is SFDVKD. CDR3 length: 20 amino acids. J lost 1 base, V lost 3 bases, and 16 bases had no gene match. CDR3 DNA sequence: TGTGCCACCAGTGATAAGAATACCACCCCTCAGGGGGCGAGCAATCAGCCCCAGCATTTT. Protein: CATSDKNTTPQGASNQPQHF.

The chain uses TRBV6-6 and TRBJ2-1; maybe TRBD2 (6 bases). This CDR3 is built from 17 residues. The germline V gene encodes CDR1 MNHNY and CDR2 SVGAGI (reference sequence). With 5 bases removed from V and 14 bases from J, the gap between germline ends came to 31 bases. In nucleotides, the CDR3 is TGTGCCAGCAGTCCACGGGGTGGCGGTGATGAGCGGGTCCCCAAGTTCTTC. Translating it yields CASSPRGGGDERVPKFF.

V is TRBV30 and J is TRBJ2-5; TRBD2 matches at 9 bases. This CDR3 comprises 15 residues. The germline gives CDR1 GTSNPN, CDR2 SVGIG (reference sequence). V trimming: 4 bases; J trimming: 7 bases; junction bases outside the gene matches: 13. The CDR3 DNA follows: TGTGCCTGGAAAGGTTTCGGACTAGCGAGCGGGACCCAGTACTTC. Amino acids: CAWKGFGLASGTQYF.

The rearrangement joins TRBV4-2 to TRBJ1-1; possible D gene TRBD1, 6 bases. CDR1 and CDR2 (germline): LGHNA, YNFKEQ. The germline V and J ends were trimmed by 3 bases and 3 bases, with 20 bases remaining between them. CDR3 length: 17 amino acids. The CDR3 sequence is CASSHPRGGLTDTEAFF. The CDR3 nucleotides read TGTGCCAGCAGCCACCCGCGGGGGGGGCTGACGGACACTGAAGCTTTCTTT.

V is TRBV5-1 and J is TRBJ2-2; 8 bases are a match to TRBD2. The trim removed 3 bases at V and 6 bases at J, leaving 10 bases unmatched. The CDR3 spans 16 residues. Per germline, CDR1 SGHRS and CDR2 YFSETQ. The CDR3 reads CASSSSAGALAGELFF. The CDR3 bases are TGCGCCAGCAGCTCCTCAGCGGGGGCGTTAGCCGGGGAGCTGTTTTTT.

The chain links TRBV19 to TRBJ2-7, with TRBD1 matching 7 bases. After removal of 5 bases from V and 0 bases from J, the junction contained 1 base not matched to a gene. This CDR3 has 13 residues. CDR1 and CDR2 (germline): LNHDA, SQIVND (reference sequence). The CDR3: CASSGQVSYEQYF. In DNA, the CDR3 is TGTGCCAGTAGTGGACAGGTCTCCTACGAGCAGTACTTC.

This chain uses TRBV7-7 with TRBJ2-3, with a weak D call TRBD1 (5 bases). This CDR3 comprises 14 residues. Trimming removed 3 bases at V and 0 bases at J, with 7 bases between. CDR1 and CDR2 (germline): SSHAT, FNYEAQ (reference sequence). CDR3 in amino acids: CASSFRASTDTQYF. CDR3 sequence (DNA): TGTGCCAGCAGCTTCAGGGCTAGCACAGATACGCAGTATTTT.

This chain joins TRBV7-2 and TRBJ2-7, with 12 bases lining up with TRBD2. The CDR3 has 15 residues. The germline gives CDR1 SGHTA, CDR2 FQGNSA. V trimming: 6 bases; J trimming: 1 base; junction bases outside the gene matches: 4. The CDR3: CASRPGLAGSYEQYF. The DNA for the CDR3 is TGTGCCAGCAGGCCAGGACTAGCGGGGTCCTACGAGCAGTACTTC.

The V and J genes are TRBV21-1 and TRBJ1-1; the DNA was not used to check the table's D call, TRBD1. TRBV21-1 is assigned pseudogene status. The CDR3 contains 17 residues. The DNA for the CDR3 is TGTGCCAGCAGTCGCCTGATACAGATCCGTAATAACACTGAAGCTTTCTTT. Translated: CASSRLIQIRNNTEAFF.

This clone was recorded only once. This chain connects TRBV2 to TRBJ1-2, with TRBD1 matching 7 bases. V lost 6 bases, J lost 5 bases, and 6 bases stayed unmatched. CDR1 and CDR2 (germline): SNHLY, FYNNEI. The CDR3 has 13 residues. In nucleotides, the CDR3 is TGTGCCAGCAGGCGGACAGGCGGTTATGGCTACACCTTC. It codes for CASRRTGGYGYTF.